One sample yielded the 30 T cell receptor beta chains listed below, sequenced in a study of shared clonotypes between healthy human individuals (dated by TCRdb to 2019 to 2021). Library preparation was by the immunoSEQ multiplex PCR assay. TCRdb retrieved this table from immuneACCESS and kept in-frame rearrangements only. Not all clones are present; in checked studies, unresolved V genes account for under half, and no reason is known for the remainder. The sample table contains roughly 480,000 clones; only one count was recorded for roughly 78% of them. 10% to 15% of the sample belongs to the ten largest clones. The specimen was PBMCs. The receptors shown here come from a woman aged 40 to 55 in good health. Some clones in this sample may be carry-over from other donors' samples.

This chain joins TRBV5-6 and TRBJ1-6, with D uncertain. V was shortened by 4 bases and J by 0 bases, with 2 bases between the two germline ends. This CDR3 spans 13 amino acids. From germline, CDR1 is SGHDT and CDR2 YYEEEE. CDR3 amino acids: CASSDSYNSPLHF. CDR3 nucleotide sequence: TGTGCCAGCAGCGACTCCTATAATTCACCCCTCCACTTT.

A few counts support this clone. The CDR3 DNA sequence: TGTGCCAGCAGTCCACCCCCCACCCGAAACGACAGGGTCGATGAAGCTTTCTTT. This sequence encodes CASSPPPTRNDRVDEAFF. V usage is TRBV28 and J usage is TRBJ1-1; TRBD1 matches at 7 bases. The CDR3 is 18 amino acids. Germline V gives CDR1 MDHEN, CDR2 SYDVKM. With 5 bases clipped from V and 7 bases from J, the junction kept 22 bases outside the gene matches.

The chain joins TRBV25-1 to TRBJ2-7; D is possibly TRBD1 or TRBD2 (5 bases each). Trimming cost V 10 bases and J 6 bases, with 25 bases left between them. Per the germline V gene, CDR1 is MGHDK and CDR2 is SYGVNS. The CDR3 extends over 15 amino acids. The CDR3 DNA is TGTGCCACCTCAGGCCGGGACGGAGGAGTCGGCGAGCAGTACTTC. Translating it yields CATSGRDGGVGEQYF.

The chain employs TRBV4-1 and TRBJ2-1; possibly TRBD2 for D (6 bases). V was cut by 0 bases and J by 7 bases, with 13 bases left in between. The V gene's germline CDR1 is MGHRA and CDR2 YSYEKL. The length of the CDR3 is 15 residues. CDR3 DNA sequence: TGCGCCAGCAGCCAAGACGGGGGTATGAGAAATGAGCAGTTCTTC. As protein: CASSQDGGMRNEQFF.

J is TRBJ2-1 and V is TRBV5-1; 11 nucleotides match TRBD2. The CDR3 is 20 amino acids. V was clipped by 3 bases and J by 0 bases; unmatched bases: 14. The germline V gene encodes CDR1 SGHRS and CDR2 YFSETQ. CDR3 in DNA: TGCGCCAGCAGCTCCCAAGGGGTAGCGGGAGGGCAGAGCTCCTACAATGAGCAGTTCTTC. It encodes CASSSQGVAGGQSSYNEQFF. Looking up the rest from reference TRBV5-1 and TRBJ2-1 gives the full variable domain: KAGVTQTPRYLIKTRGQQVTLSCSPISGHRSVSWYQQTPGQGLQFLFEYFSETQRNKGNFPGRFSGRQFSNSRSEMNVSTLELGDSALYLCASSSQGVAGGQSSYNEQFFGPGTRLTVL.

The rearrangement links TRBV9 to TRBJ2-5, with 8 bases lining up with TRBD2. The junction had 2 bases not matched to a gene; V was cut back by 0 bases and J by 4 bases. This CDR3 is 14 amino acids long. The germline V gene encodes CDR1 SGDLS and CDR2 YYNGEE. The chain's CDR3 is CASSVGSGVETQYF. The DNA of the CDR3 is TGTGCCAGCAGCGTAGGTAGCGGGGTAGAGACCCAGTACTTC.

J is TRBJ2-6 and V is TRBV7-8, with D possibly being TRBD2 (5 bases). The V and J ends lost 3 bases and 1 base respectively, with 16 bases between them. The CDR3 length is 18 residues. CDR1 and CDR2 (germline): SGHVS, FQNEAQ. The CDR3 loop is CASSFGVTAESGANVLTF. In DNA, the CDR3 is TGTGCCAGCAGCTTCGGGGTAACCGCAGAATCTGGGGCCAACGTCCTGACTTTC. The full variable domain, its missing parts supplied by reference TRBV7-8 and TRBJ2-6, is GAGVSQSPRYKVAKRGQDVALRCDPISGHVSLFWYQQALGQGPEFLTYFQNEAQLDKSGLPSDRFFAERPEGSVSTLKIQRTQQEDSAVYLCASSFGVTAESGANVLTFGAGSRLTVL.

The V gene is TRBV7-8, the J gene TRBJ2-7; D is undetermined. CDR3 size: 14 residues. V was cut by 0 bases and J by 2 bases, with 8 bases left in between. The germline V gene encodes CDR1 SGHVS and CDR2 FQNEAQ. CDR3 sequence reads: CASSLARLTYEQYF. In DNA form, the CDR3 reads TGTGCCAGCAGCTTAGCGAGGCTCACCTACGAGCAGTACTTC.

The chain is built from TRBV5-4 and TRBJ2-1; TRBD2 matches 14 bases. Trimming removed 3 bases from V and 5 bases from J; junction bases left unmatched: 4. The length of the CDR3 is 16 residues. CDR1 is SGHNT, CDR2 YYREEE, per germline (reference sequence). The CDR3 is CASSSGTSGSHNEQFF. The CDR3 DNA sequence: TGTGCCAGCAGCTCCGGGACTAGCGGGAGTCACAATGAGCAGTTCTTC.

The rearrangement uses TRBV4-1 and TRBJ2-7; D is ambiguous. There are 13 residues in the CDR3. The ends were cut back, 0 bases at V and 4 bases at J, with 7 bases in the middle. Germline assignment: CDR1 MGHRA and CDR2 YSYEKL. The CDR3 loop is CASSQESFYEQYF. The CDR3 nucleotides are TGCGCCAGCAGCCAAGAAAGCTTTTACGAGCAGTACTTC.

V usage is TRBV6-6 and J usage is TRBJ1-2; no clear D. From germline, CDR1 is MNHNY and CDR2 SVGAGI (reference sequence). This CDR3 has 16 residues. V gave up 5 bases and J gave up 0 bases, with 16 bases separating them. The CDR3 DNA reads TGTGCCAGCAGTCCGCTTCCAACAGCGACTAACTATGGCTACACCTTC. It specifies CASSPLPTATNYGYTF.

A note on this clone: A far larger clone is only one base removed, so a read error is likely. The J gene is TRBJ1-1, the V gene TRBV20-1, with D unclear. Germline CDR1 is DFQATT and CDR2 is SNEGSKA (reference sequence). Trimming cost V 3 bases and J 1 base, with 3 bases left between them. The CDR3 is made up of 11 amino acids. In DNA form, the CDR3 reads TGCAGTGCTAGTCAGAACACTGAAGCTTTCTTT. Translated: CSASQNTEAFF.

The V and J genes are TRBV6-5 and TRBJ1-4, with a tentative D call TRBD1 (5 bases). The CDR3 sequence is 14 residues long. CDR1 and CDR2 from the germline V gene are MNHEY and SVGAGI. Trimming removed 9 bases at V and 5 bases at J, with 16 bases between. CDR3 sequence: CASAPGGWNEKLFF. The CDR3 DNA sequence: TGTGCCAGTGCACCGGGGGGGTGGAATGAAAAACTGTTTTTT.

The chain joins TRBV4-1 to TRBJ2-7; 10 bases align to TRBD2. Germline loops: CDR1 MGHRA, CDR2 YSYEKL. V gave up 2 bases and J gave up 2 bases; unmatched junction bases: 6. This CDR3 spans 16 amino acids. The CDR3 loop reads CASSQSGLANTYEQYF. As DNA, the CDR3 is TGCGCCAGCAGCCAATCGGGACTAGCGAACACCTACGAGCAGTACTTC.

Note on this clone: One end of the junction fails to match germline, which may point to a read error. CDR3: CASSRIAVLIQEAQYF. The CDR3 DNA sequence: TGTGCCAGCAGTCGGATAGCAGTCCTTATCCAAGAGGCCCAGTACTTC. This rearrangement joins TRBV28 to TRBJ2-5; D gene ambiguous. The CDR3 is 16 residues long. CDR1 MDHEN and CDR2 SYDVKM come from the germline V gene.

The chain couples TRBV7-3 to TRBJ1-1; D uncertain. The V end lost 1 base, the J end lost 6 bases, and 12 bases lay between the germline ends. CDR1 SGHTA and CDR2 FQGTGA come from the germline V gene. The CDR3 runs to 14 residues. Here the CDR3 reads CASSLSSPPSEAFF. CDR3 DNA: TGTGCCAGCAGCTTAAGTAGTCCCCCCTCTGAAGCTTTCTTT.

The sample holds a few counts of this clone. The chain carries TRBV11-3 and TRBJ2-2; D may be TRBD1 (5 bases). CDR3 length equals 12 residues. V dropped 6 bases and J dropped 5 bases, with 7 bases sitting between them. Germline assignment: CDR1 SGHNT and CDR2 YENEEA. CDR3 bases: TGTGCCAGCAGACCAGGGACCGGGGAGCTGTTTTTT. It codes for CASRPGTGELFF. Together with reference TRBV11-3 and TRBJ2-2, the CDR3 gives the full variable domain: EAGVVQSPRYKIIEKKQPVAFWCNPISGHNTLYWYLQNLGQGPELLIRYENEEAVDDSQLPKDRFSAERLKGVDSTLKIQPAELGDSAVYLCASRPGTGELFFGEGSRLTVL.

V gene TRBV18 combines with J gene TRBJ2-6; D uncertain. Germline loops: CDR1 KGHSH, CDR2 LQKENI. The CDR3 runs to 15 residues. V lost 2 bases, J lost 0 bases, and 5 bases lay in between. In DNA, the CDR3 is TGTGCCAGCTCACCAGTTATCTCTGGGGCCAACGTCCTGACTTTC. The encoded protein is CASSPVISGANVLTF.

The V gene is TRBV27, the J gene TRBJ2-1; 11 nucleotides align to TRBD2. The germline V gene has CDR1 MNHEY and CDR2 SMNVEV (reference sequence). CDR3 size: 17 residues. The J segment lost 5 bases and the V segment lost 3 bases, leaving 9 bases of the junction unmatched. The CDR3 region has the DNA TGTGCCAGCAGTTTCCCGATAGCGGGAGGGCCCGACAATGAGCAGTTCTTC. Protein product: CASSFPIAGGPDNEQFF.

The CDR3 bases are TGTGCCAGCAGCTTAAATGCCCCCGGGACTAGCTCCTACGAGCAGTACTTC. Protein product: CASSLNAPGTSSYEQYF. This chain uses TRBV7-3 with TRBJ2-7; 8 positions agree with TRBD2. The V and J ends lost 1 base and 0 bases, in that order; junction bases with no gene match: 8. The CDR3 is made up of 17 amino acids. Germline CDR1 reads SGHTA; CDR2 reads FQGTGA.

This clone showed up just once. This chain joins TRBV30 and TRBJ1-1; D is unresolved. The V gene's germline CDR1 is GTSNPN and CDR2 SVGIG (reference sequence). This CDR3 contains 14 residues. The V gene lost 2 bases and the J gene lost 3 bases, with 13 bases spanning the gap. This chain's CDR3 is CAWSWDLGDTEAFF. The CDR3 DNA reads TGTGCCTGGAGTTGGGATCTAGGCGACACTGAAGCTTTCTTT.

The V and J genes are TRBV30 and TRBJ2-3; 11 bases align to TRBD2. The CDR3 contains 15 residues. With V trimmed by 3 bases and J by 2 bases, 4 bases remained unmatched. Germline lookup yields CDR1 GTSNPN and CDR2 SVGIG (reference sequence). CDR3 protein: CAWRLAGELTDTQYF. CDR3 nucleotides: TGTGCCTGGAGACTAGCGGGAGAGCTCACAGATACGCAGTATTTT.

This clone was recorded once. The chain has TRBV4-1 and TRBJ1-2, with D maybe TRBD1 (6 bases). The CDR3 sequence is 12 residues long. Germline CDR1 and CDR2: MGHRA and YSYEKL. V was shortened by 2 bases and J by 7 bases, with 8 bases between the two germline ends. The CDR3 DNA reads as TGCGCCAGCAGCCAACCGGACAGTGGCTACACCTTC. Amino acid sequence: CASSQPDSGYTF.

This clone was counted between two and nine times. The chain combines TRBV28 with TRBJ1-1; TRBD1 matches 7 bases. The length of the CDR3 is 13 residues. The V gene end was trimmed by 10 bases and the J gene end by 0 bases; junction bases not matched to a gene: 5. CDR1 and CDR2 from the germline V gene are MDHEN and SYDVKM. The CDR3: CAIATGVNTEAFF. In nucleotides, the CDR3 is TGTGCCATCGCAACAGGGGTGAACACTGAAGCTTTCTTT.

V gene TRBV28 combines with J gene TRBJ2-1; 11 nucleotides line up with TRBD2. CDR1 is MDHEN, CDR2 SYDVKM, per germline. The CDR3 totals 20 residues. Trimming cost V 5 bases and J 4 bases; bases outside gene matches: 19. CDR3 nucleotide sequence: TGTGCCAGCAGTCACGTAAGACTAGCGGGGAGGTCCTTACGGTACAATGAGCAGTTCTTC. This codes for CASSHVRLAGRSLRYNEQFF.

This clone was detected once. The chain carries TRBV5-1 and TRBJ2-1; D uncertain. V lost 1 base and J lost 0, with 8 bases in between. Germline loops: CDR1 SGHRS, CDR2 YFSETQ. The CDR3 consists of 15 residues. As DNA, the CDR3 is TGCGCCAGCAGCTTGAGAGATAGCTCCTACAATGAGCAGTTCTTC. As protein: CASSLRDSSYNEQFF.

The genes are TRBV11-3 and TRBJ1-1; no clear D gene. The CDR3 loop spans 14 amino acids. Trimming took off 3 bases at V and 0 bases at J, with 8 bases between the two ends. The V gene's germline CDR1 is SGHNT and CDR2 YENEEA. This chain's CDR3 is CASSFGMLNTEAFF. CDR3 nucleotides: TGTGCCAGCAGCTTCGGGATGTTGAACACTGAAGCTTTCTTT.

This chain uses TRBV7-9 with TRBJ1-1; D call uncertain. V was clipped by 6 bases and J by 12 bases, with 11 bases between them. The CDR3 extends over 10 amino acids. Germline V gene data show CDR1 as SEHNR and CDR2 as FQNEAQ (reference sequence). The CDR3 DNA is TGTGCCAGCAGTGAAGTCGAATCTTTCTTT. Translating it yields CASSEVESFF.

This sequence joins TRBV29-1 and TRBJ2-7, with D unresolved. CDR1 and CDR2 from the germline V gene are SQVTM and ANQGSEA. The CDR3 length is 14 residues. V was pared by 6 bases and J by 0 bases, with 15 bases between. In DNA, the CDR3 is TGCAGCGTCCTCCCAAGCATAACCTCCTACGAGCAGTACTTC. It translates to CSVLPSITSYEQYF.

This chain uses TRBV10-1 with TRBJ2-7, with D possibly being TRBD1 (6 bases). V was cut by 5 bases and J by 1 base, with 12 bases left in between. Germline V gene sequence: CDR1 WNHNN, CDR2 SYGVQD (reference sequence). The CDR3 has 14 residues. The CDR3: CASSRDITSYEQYF. The CDR3 coding sequence is TGCGCCAGCAGTCGGGACATTACTTCCTACGAGCAGTACTTC.